This entry lists 29 T cell receptor beta chains sequenced from one sample in a study of identifying expanded T cells in peripheral blood. Data came from immunoSEQ multiplex PCR; TCRdb stores just in-frame clones and leaves some out. The data show under 150,000 clones, around 84% seen once. The sequencing sample was made of blood. Every receptor here comes from a person aged 18 to 70 in good health.

The genes are TRBV11-2 and TRBJ2-7, with TRBD1 matching over 7 bases. V lost 5 bases and J lost 3; bases outside the gene matches: 7. In germline, CDR1 is SGHAT, CDR2 FQNNGV. The CDR3 sequence is 14 residues long. The CDR3 loop reads CASSPNRGFYEQYF. DNA of the CDR3: TGTGCCAGCAGCCCAAACAGGGGTTTCTACGAGCAGTACTTC.

The chain carries TRBV7-2 and TRBJ2-2, with 8 bases fitting TRBD1. The V and J ends lost 4 bases and 5 bases, in that order; junction bases with no gene match: 9. CDR3 size: 16 residues. CDR1 SGHTA and CDR2 FQGNSA come from the germline V gene. DNA for the CDR3: TGTGCCAGCAGCTCGGGCAGGGGGCGACGAACCGGGGAGCTGTTTTTT. Its translation is CASSSGRGRRTGELFF.

The gene calls are TRBV5-6 and TRBJ1-5, with TRBD1 identical over 8 bases. The trim removed 3 bases at V and 6 bases at J, leaving 11 bases unmatched. The germline V gene encodes CDR1 SGHDT and CDR2 YYEEEE. The CDR3 contains 16 residues. The CDR3 DNA reads as TGTGCCAGCAGCTCCCTCAGGGGGCGCGGTGGTCAGCCCCAGCATTTT. It codes for CASSSLRGRGGQPQHF.

The V call is TRBV2, the J call TRBJ1-2; possibly TRBD1 for D (5 bases). Trimming cost V 6 bases and J 2 bases, with 13 bases left between them. The germline CDR1 and CDR2 sequences are SNHLY and FYNNEI. The CDR3 length is 14 residues. CDR3 in DNA: TGTGCCAGCAGGATCCCAGGGAGGAACTATGGCTACACCTTC. This translates into CASRIPGRNYGYTF.

The chain joins TRBV2 to TRBJ2-2, with no clear D. CDR1 SNHLY and CDR2 FYNNEI come from the germline V gene. This CDR3 spans 14 amino acids. V shed 2 bases and J shed 4 bases, with 8 bases lying between them. The chain's CDR3 is CASSELVGTGELFF. CDR3 sequence (DNA): TGTGCCAGCAGTGAACTAGTAGGCACCGGGGAGCTGTTTTTT.

J is TRBJ1-5 and V is TRBV7-2, with D tentatively TRBD1 (5 bases). CDR1 is SGHTA and CDR2 is FQGNSA in the germline V gene. This CDR3 has 17 amino acids. The V and J ends lost 0 bases and 3 bases respectively, with 15 bases between them. CDR3 amino acids: CASSLAYRGRANQPQHF. In DNA form, the CDR3 reads TGTGCCAGCAGCTTAGCCTATCGAGGCAGGGCCAATCAGCCCCAGCATTTT.

This rearrangement joins TRBV30 to TRBJ2-4; D remains ambiguous. The length of the CDR3 is 15 residues. Germline lookup yields CDR1 GTSNPN and CDR2 SVGIG (reference sequence). V lost 0 bases and J 0 bases, leaving 9 bases between the germline ends. The CDR3: CAWSVQLLAKNIQYF. The CDR3, as DNA: TGTGCCTGGAGTGTCCAGCTACTAGCCAAAAACATTCAGTACTTC.

The chain couples TRBV7-9 to TRBJ2-7; D possibly matches TRBD1 or TRBD2 (7 bases each). V was shortened by 1 base and J by 0 bases, with 22 bases between the two germline ends. Germline CDR1 and CDR2: SEHNR and FQNEAQ (reference sequence). The CDR3 is made up of 19 amino acids. The CDR3 sequence is CASSLVRAGGAFDSYEQYF. CDR3 coding DNA: TGTGCCAGCAGCTTAGTACGGGCAGGGGGGGCCTTCGACTCCTACGAGCAGTACTTC.

The chain uses TRBV11-3 and TRBJ1-1; D gene uncertain. Trimming cost V 0 bases and J 11 bases, with 13 bases left between them. Germline CDR1 and CDR2: SGHNT and YENEEA. The CDR3 has 13 amino acids. In DNA, the CDR3 is TGTGCCAGCAGCTTAGATGTGAAAAATCTGGCTTTCTTT. Protein: CASSLDVKNLAFF.

V usage is TRBV11-3 and J usage is TRBJ1-1; perhaps TRBD1 as D (5 bases). The V and J ends lost 1 base and 1 base respectively, with 7 bases between them. The CDR3 extends over 14 amino acids. In germline, CDR1 is SGHNT, CDR2 YENEEA. CDR3 sequence (DNA): TGTGCCAGCAGCTTAGGGACATCGAACACTGAAGCTTTCTTT. Translating gives CASSLGTSNTEAFF.

The rearrangement joins TRBV5-1 to TRBJ2-2; D is unclear. CDR1 SGHRS and CDR2 YFSETQ come from the germline V gene. The germline V and J ends were trimmed by 1 base and 6 bases, with 7 bases remaining between them. The CDR3 has 13 amino acids. In nucleotides, the CDR3 is TGCGCCAGCAGCTTGACAAGCGCCGGGGAGCTGTTTTTT. Residues: CASSLTSAGELFF.

V is TRBV11-2 and J is TRBJ2-5; 9 nucleotides match TRBD2. In germline, CDR1 is SGHAT, CDR2 FQNNGV. The CDR3 sequence is 18 residues long. V was pared by 5 bases and J by 3 bases, with 16 bases of the junction left unmatched. CDR3 sequence reads: CASSLGRVSGGREETQYF. The CDR3 DNA reads TGTGCCAGCAGCCTCGGGCGGGTTAGCGGGGGTCGGGAAGAGACCCAGTACTTC.

This chain joins TRBV5-6 and TRBJ1-3, with 7 bases matching TRBD1. With 4 bases clipped from V and 7 bases from J, the junction kept 8 bases outside the gene matches. The CDR3 covers 14 residues. In germline, CDR1 is SGHDT, CDR2 YYEEEE. The CDR3: CASSRQGVSNTIYF. The CDR3 DNA reads as TGTGCCAGCAGCCGACAGGGAGTCTCCAACACCATATATTTT.

The V call is TRBV30, the J call TRBJ2-1; 8 bases are a match to TRBD2. Per germline, CDR1 GTSNPN and CDR2 SVGIG (reference sequence). The junction had 4 bases not matched to a gene; V was cut back by 4 bases and J by 5 bases. This CDR3 contains 13 residues. The CDR3 protein is CAWTVSGNNEQFF. Here the CDR3 DNA reads TGTGCCTGGACCGTTAGCGGGAACAATGAGCAGTTCTTC.

V gene TRBV18 combines with J gene TRBJ1-1; a possible D gene is TRBD1 (6 bases). The CDR3 runs 14 residues. Germline V gives CDR1 KGHSH, CDR2 LQKENI. Trimming took 5 bases from V and 5 from J, leaving 15 bases between them. DNA of the CDR3: TGTGCCAGCTCAACGGACAAGGGGGGGACTGAAGCTTTCTTT. Amino acid sequence: CASSTDKGGTEAFF.

V gene TRBV11-2 combines with J gene TRBJ2-7, with D uncertain. The CDR3 runs 11 residues. Germline assignment: CDR1 SGHAT and CDR2 FQNNGV. Trimming removed 3 bases from V and 5 bases from J, with 5 bases in between. CDR3 in DNA: TGTGCCAGCAGCTTGCCCAACGAGCAGTACTTC. Amino acid sequence: CASSLPNEQYF.

The V gene is TRBV6-1, the J gene TRBJ2-1, with D perhaps matching TRBD1 (6 bases). The V gene lost 1 base and the J gene lost 6 bases, with 13 bases spanning the gap. This CDR3 is 15 amino acids long. Germline loops: CDR1 MNHNS, CDR2 SASEGT. The CDR3 sequence: CASSEDRASFNEQFF. CDR3 nucleotide sequence: TGTGCCAGCAGTGAAGACAGGGCAAGCTTCAATGAGCAGTTCTTC.

The rearrangement uses TRBV6-4 and TRBJ2-2, with 7 bases identical to TRBD1. Germline V lookup: CDR1 MRHNA, CDR2 SNTAGT. Trimming took 4 bases from V and 3 from J; bases not matched to a gene: 2. There are 14 residues in the CDR3. CDR3: CASSAGTDTGELFF. The CDR3 bases are TGTGCCAGCAGTGCGGGGACAGACACCGGGGAGCTGTTTTTT.

The gene calls are TRBV4-3 and TRBJ2-1, with 12 bases fitting TRBD1. The CDR3 is 15 amino acids. The V gene end was trimmed by 5 bases and the J gene end by 8 bases; junction bases not matched to a gene: 7. Germline V gives CDR1 LGHNA, CDR2 YSLEER. The CDR3: CASSTRDRGRYEQFF. In nucleotides, the CDR3 is TGCGCCAGCAGCACCCGGGACAGGGGGCGGTATGAGCAGTTCTTC.

The V call is TRBV25-1, the J call TRBJ2-3, with D uncertain. V shed 6 bases and J shed 2 bases, with 15 bases lying between them. Looked up from germline, CDR1 is MGHDK and CDR2 is SYGVNS. The CDR3 totals 15 residues. In nucleotides, the CDR3 is TGTGCCAGCAGCTCAAACTCGGACCCCACAGATACGCAGTATTTT. Its translation is CASSSNSDPTDTQYF.

This clone was counted a few times. The chain has TRBV15 and TRBJ1-5; no clear D gene. The V end lost 1 base, the J end lost 2 bases, and 9 bases lay between the germline ends. Per the germline V gene, CDR1 is LNHNV and CDR2 is YYDKDF (reference sequence). The CDR3 totals 15 residues. Here the CDR3 reads CATSRGLAGNQPQHF. The DNA for the CDR3 is TGTGCCACCAGCAGAGGACTTGCGGGCAATCAGCCCCAGCATTTT.

CDR3 DNA: TGTGCCAGCAGTTATGGACCGAACACTGAAGCTTTCTTT. This translates into CASSYGPNTEAFF. This chain uses TRBV6-6 with TRBJ1-1; D not certain. The CDR3 covers 13 residues. Per germline, CDR1 MNHNY and CDR2 SVGAGI (reference sequence). Trimming took off 3 bases at V and 1 base at J, with 6 bases between the two ends.

This clone was observed a single time. The rearrangement joins TRBV7-2 to TRBJ1-1; D gene uncertain. In germline, CDR1 is SGHTA, CDR2 FQGNSA. V was pared by 1 base and J by 1 base, with 7 bases between. The CDR3 covers 14 residues. This CDR3 is CASSLVAQNTEAFF. Here the CDR3 DNA reads TGTGCCAGCAGCTTAGTTGCACAGAACACTGAAGCTTTCTTT.

The chain employs TRBV12-5 and TRBJ2-3; TRBD2 matches at 8 bases. With 2 bases clipped from V and 6 bases from J, the junction kept 28 bases outside the gene matches. In germline, CDR1 is LGHNT, CDR2 FRNRAP. The CDR3 is 22 residues long. The CDR3 DNA follows: TGTGCTAGTGGTTTGCAGGCGGGACTAGACCAATTCCTACCCCCGAGGGACGATACGCAGTATTTT. Its protein is CASGLQAGLDQFLPPRDDTQYF. Filled out from reference TRBV12-5 and TRBJ2-3, the complete variable domain reads DARVTQTPRHKVTEMGQEVTMRCQPILGHNTVFWYRQTMMQGLELLAYFRNRAPLDDSGMPKDRFSAEMPDATLATLKIQPSEPRDSAVYFCASGLQAGLDQFLPPRDDTQYFGPGTRLTVL.

The chain combines TRBV6-1 with TRBJ2-2, with 12 bases lining up with TRBD1. Trimming took 8 bases from V and 6 from J; bases not matched to a gene: 7. The CDR3 runs 15 residues. Germline CDR1 reads MNHNS; CDR2 reads SASEGT. The CDR3 region has the DNA TGTGCCAGCTGGCGGGACAGGGGGCCGTCCGGGGAGCTGTTTTTT. Translated, it gives CASWRDRGPSGELFF.

The chain's CDR3 is CASSLQGGVNIQYF. CDR3 DNA sequence: TGTGCCAGCAGCCTACAGGGGGGCGTGAACATTCAGTACTTC. This chain joins TRBV7-2 and TRBJ2-4, with TRBD1 matching over 8 bases. Germline assignment: CDR1 SGHTA and CDR2 FQGNSA. The CDR3 is 14 residues long. Trimming cost V 5 bases and J 7 bases; bases outside gene matches: 7. Filled out from reference TRBV7-2 and TRBJ2-4, the complete variable domain reads GAGVSQSPSNKVTEKGKDVELRCDPISGHTALYWYRQSLGQGLEFLIYFQGNSAPDKSGLPSDRFSAERTGGSVSTLTIQRTQQEDSAVYLCASSLQGGVNIQYFGAGTRLSVL.

The chain is built from TRBV18 and TRBJ1-1; perhaps TRBD1 as D (6 bases). Trimming stripped 3 bases from V and 1 base from J, with 9 bases between. The CDR3 consists of 14 residues. Germline V gene sequence: CDR1 KGHSH, CDR2 LQKENI. The CDR3 region is CASSPTTGNTEAFF. In DNA form, the CDR3 reads TGTGCCAGCTCACCCACGACAGGGAACACTGAAGCTTTCTTT.

The chain uses TRBV11-2 and TRBJ1-1; D is unresolved. Trimming removed 4 bases at V and 7 bases at J, with 16 bases between. Germline CDR1 and CDR2: SGHAT and FQNNGV. This CDR3 spans 14 amino acids. CDR3 in amino acids: CASSYAGGDGEAFF. The CDR3 nucleotides are TGTGCCAGCAGCTACGCGGGCGGGGATGGTGAAGCTTTCTTT.

This clone has only a few counts. The chain links TRBV6-5 to TRBJ2-3; no firm D call. Germline V lookup: CDR1 MNHEY, CDR2 SVGAGI. The CDR3 is 15 amino acids. V shed 2 bases and J shed 2 bases, with 11 bases lying between them. The CDR3 nucleotides are TGTGCCAGCAGTTACCCCCAACTCCCCACAGATACGCAGTATTTT. It is translated as CASSYPQLPTDTQYF.